This paragraph reports one TCR beta chain. Each recovered donor of Cohort 3 presented with two negative PCRs, clearance, or symptom resolution. The sample belongs to a study of blood T cell repertoires in COVID-19. The wider study: Material from acute and convalescent COVID-19 was sourced from the United States, Italy and Spain. PBMCs, B-cell-depleted T cells, or T cells provided the cDNA or gDNA that made up the material.

This CDR3 comprises 14 residues. Unmatched junction bases numbered 6, after V lost 4 bases and J lost 6 bases. Germline CDR1 is SQVTM and CDR2 is ANQGSEA. The protocol was immunoSEQ multiplex PCR, while the TCRdb copy is restricted to in-frame clones and leaves out a portion. The table has fewer than 450,000 clones, roughly 87% seen once. Sequenced sample: PBMCs or T cells enriched from blood (not recorded which). This sequence originates from a man aged 18 to 30 who had recovered from COVID-19. V usage is TRBV29-1 and J usage is TRBJ2-2; 9 bases match TRBD1. CDR3 residues: CSVGQGVTSGELFF. The CDR3 DNA reads as TGCAGCGTTGGACAGGGGGTAACGTCCGGGGAGCTGTTTTTT.